Given below is one T cell receptor (beta chain) in context. No antigen is known for it. This sample was taken from a study of OX40 agonist ivuxolimab in advanced cancers. In the study overall: Mean age around 60 years, range roughly 20 to 85; just over 80% male.

Study findings and constraints: Averaged across samples, CD8+ T cells carried more expanded clones than CD4+ did.

Using immunoSEQ multiplex PCR, the repertoire was profiled, and TCRdb retains in-frame clones only, with some absent. The data contain just under 65,000 clones, more than 80% of them singletons. This CDR3 is 15 amino acids long. The V gene's germline CDR1 is MNHEY and CDR2 SMNVEV (reference sequence). Unmatched junction bases numbered 5, after V lost 4 bases and J lost 3 bases. This rearrangement joins TRBV27 to TRBJ2-7; 11 bases map to TRBD2. Sequenced here: CD4+ or CD8+ T cells sorted from blood, sampled in a trial of the OX40 agonist ivuxolimab. This clonotype originated in an adult with an advanced solid tumor such as melanoma, head and neck, liver or kidney cancer. CDR3 bases: TGTGCCAGCAGTTCCGGACTAGCGGGCAGCTACGAGCAGTACTTC. Translated: CASSSGLAGSYEQYF.